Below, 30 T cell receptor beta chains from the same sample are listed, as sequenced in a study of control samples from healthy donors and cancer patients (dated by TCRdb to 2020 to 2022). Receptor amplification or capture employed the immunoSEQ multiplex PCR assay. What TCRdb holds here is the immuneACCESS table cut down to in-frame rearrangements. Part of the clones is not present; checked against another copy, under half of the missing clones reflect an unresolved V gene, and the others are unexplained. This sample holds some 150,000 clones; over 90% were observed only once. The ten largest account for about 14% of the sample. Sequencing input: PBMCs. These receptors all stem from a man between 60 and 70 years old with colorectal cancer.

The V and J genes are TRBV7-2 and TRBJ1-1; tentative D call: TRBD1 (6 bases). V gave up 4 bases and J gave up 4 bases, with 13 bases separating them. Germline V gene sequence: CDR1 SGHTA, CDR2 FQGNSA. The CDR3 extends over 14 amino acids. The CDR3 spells CASSWGQATTEAFF. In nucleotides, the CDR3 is TGTGCCAGCAGCTGGGGGCAGGCAACCACTGAAGCTTTCTTT.

The CDR3 bases are TGTGCCTTGACCCGTATTAACACTGAAGCTTTCTTT. This translates into CALTRINTEAFF. V and J are TRBV30 and TRBJ1-1; no clear D. V was shortened by 7 bases and J by 2 bases, with 11 bases between the two germline ends. The CDR3 consists of 12 residues. Per the germline V gene, CDR1 is GTSNPN and CDR2 is SVGIG (reference sequence).

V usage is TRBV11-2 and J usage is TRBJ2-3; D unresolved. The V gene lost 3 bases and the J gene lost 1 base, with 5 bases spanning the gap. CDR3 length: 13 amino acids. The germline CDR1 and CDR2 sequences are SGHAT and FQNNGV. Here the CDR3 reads CASSFGGTDTQYF. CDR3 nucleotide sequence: TGTGCCAGCAGCTTCGGCGGCACAGATACGCAGTATTTT.

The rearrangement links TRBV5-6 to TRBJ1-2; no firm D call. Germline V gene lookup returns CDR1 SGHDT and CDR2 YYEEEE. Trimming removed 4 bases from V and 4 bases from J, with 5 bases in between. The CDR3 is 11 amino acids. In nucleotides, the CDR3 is TGTGCCAGCAGCCCAGGCTATGGCTACACCTTC. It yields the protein CASSPGYGYTF.

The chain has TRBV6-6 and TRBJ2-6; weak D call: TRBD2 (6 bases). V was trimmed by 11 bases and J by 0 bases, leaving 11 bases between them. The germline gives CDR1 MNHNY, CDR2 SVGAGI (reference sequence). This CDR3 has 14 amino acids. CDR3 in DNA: TGTGCCGGTTCCGGGGGCTCTGGGGCCAACGTCCTGACTTTC. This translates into CAGSGGSGANVLTF.

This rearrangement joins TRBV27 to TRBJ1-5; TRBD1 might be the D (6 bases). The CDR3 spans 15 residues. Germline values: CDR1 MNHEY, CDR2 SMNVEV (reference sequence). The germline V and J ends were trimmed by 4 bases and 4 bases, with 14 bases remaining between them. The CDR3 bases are TGTGCCAGCAGTTCCCAAGGGACAACAAATCAGCCCCAGCATTTT. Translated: CASSSQGTTNQPQHF.

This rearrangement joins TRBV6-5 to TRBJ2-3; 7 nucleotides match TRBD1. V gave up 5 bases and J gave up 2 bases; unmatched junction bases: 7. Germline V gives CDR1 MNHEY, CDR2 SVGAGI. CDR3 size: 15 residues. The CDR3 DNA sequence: TGTGCCAGCAGTCCACAGGGGTTCTACACAGATACGCAGTATTTT. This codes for CASSPQGFYTDTQYF.

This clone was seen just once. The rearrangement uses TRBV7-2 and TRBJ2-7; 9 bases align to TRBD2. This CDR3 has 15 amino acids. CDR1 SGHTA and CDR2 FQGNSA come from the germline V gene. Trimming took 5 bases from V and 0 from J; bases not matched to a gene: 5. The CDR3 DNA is TGTGCCAGCAGCCCAAGCGGGGGGTTCTCCTACGAGCAGTACTTC. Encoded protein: CASSPSGGFSYEQYF.

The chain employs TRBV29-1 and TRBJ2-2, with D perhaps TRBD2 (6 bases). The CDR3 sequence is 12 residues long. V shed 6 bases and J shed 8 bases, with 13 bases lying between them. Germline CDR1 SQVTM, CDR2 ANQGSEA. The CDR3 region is CSVAAAGGELFF. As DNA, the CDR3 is TGCAGCGTCGCCGCGGCGGGAGGGGAGCTGTTTTTT.

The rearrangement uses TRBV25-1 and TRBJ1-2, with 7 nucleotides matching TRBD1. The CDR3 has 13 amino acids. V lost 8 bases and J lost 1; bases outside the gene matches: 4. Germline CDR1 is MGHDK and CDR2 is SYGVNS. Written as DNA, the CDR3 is TGTGCCAGCCAAAGACAGGGTAACTATGGCTACACCTTC. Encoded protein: CASQRQGNYGYTF.

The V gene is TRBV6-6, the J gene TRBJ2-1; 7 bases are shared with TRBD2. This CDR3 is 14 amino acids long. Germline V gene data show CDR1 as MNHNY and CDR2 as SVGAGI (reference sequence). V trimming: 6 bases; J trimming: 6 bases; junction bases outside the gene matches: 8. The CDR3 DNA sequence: TGTGCCAGCAGGGCCCCGGGAGGTTCCAATGAGCAGTTCTTC. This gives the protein CASRAPGGSNEQFF.

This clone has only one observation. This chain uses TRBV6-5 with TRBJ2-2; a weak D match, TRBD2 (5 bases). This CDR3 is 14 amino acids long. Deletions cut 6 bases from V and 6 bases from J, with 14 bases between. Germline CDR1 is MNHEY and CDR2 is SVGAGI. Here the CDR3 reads CASRLLQRPGELFF. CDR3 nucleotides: TGTGCCAGCAGGCTACTCCAGCGGCCCGGGGAGCTGTTTTTT.

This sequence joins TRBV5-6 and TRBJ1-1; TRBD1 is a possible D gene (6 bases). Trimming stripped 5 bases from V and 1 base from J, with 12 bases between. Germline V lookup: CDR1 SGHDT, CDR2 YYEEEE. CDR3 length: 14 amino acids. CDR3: CASSLTGKNTEAFF. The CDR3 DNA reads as TGTGCCAGCAGTCTGACAGGCAAGAACACTGAAGCTTTCTTT. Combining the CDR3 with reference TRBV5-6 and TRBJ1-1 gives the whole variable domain DAGVTQSPTHLIKTRGQQVTLRCSPKSGHDTVSWYQQALGQGPQFIFQYYEEEERQRGNFPDRFSGHQFPNYSSELNVNALLLGDSALYLCASSLTGKNTEAFFGQGTRLTVV.

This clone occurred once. CDR3 loop: CASTASGGLNTEAFF. For the CDR3, the DNA is TGTGCCAGCACCGCCTCAGGGGGCTTGAACACTGAAGCTTTCTTT. V gene TRBV6-5 combines with J gene TRBJ1-1, with 8 bases matching TRBD1. The CDR3 has 15 residues. V shed 7 bases and J 0 bases; nucleotides not matched to a gene: 7. CDR1 is MNHEY and CDR2 is SVGAGI in the germline V gene.

The CDR3 spells CASSLRASGATGELFF. The DNA of the CDR3 is TGCGCCAGCAGCTTGAGGGCTAGCGGGGCCACCGGGGAGCTGTTTTTT. This chain links TRBV5-1 with TRBJ2-2; 9 nucleotides align to TRBD2. Germline V gene lookup returns CDR1 SGHRS and CDR2 YFSETQ. This CDR3 spans 16 amino acids. The V segment lost 1 base and the J segment 4 bases; nucleotides outside the gene matches: 5.

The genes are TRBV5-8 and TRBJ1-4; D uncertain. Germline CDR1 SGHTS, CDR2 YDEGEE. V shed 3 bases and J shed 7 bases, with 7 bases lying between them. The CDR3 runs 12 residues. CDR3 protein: CASSSLGEKLFF. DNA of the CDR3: TGTGCCAGCAGCTCCCTTGGTGAAAAACTGTTTTTT.

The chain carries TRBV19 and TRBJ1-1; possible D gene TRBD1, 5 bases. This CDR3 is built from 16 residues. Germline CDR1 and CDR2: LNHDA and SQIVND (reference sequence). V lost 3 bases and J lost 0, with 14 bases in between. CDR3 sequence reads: CASSIKTAGMNTEAFF. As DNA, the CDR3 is TGTGCCAGTAGTATCAAGACAGCGGGAATGAACACTGAAGCTTTCTTT.

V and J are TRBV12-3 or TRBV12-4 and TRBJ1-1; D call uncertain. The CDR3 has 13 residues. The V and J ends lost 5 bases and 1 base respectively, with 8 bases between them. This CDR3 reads CASSDVRNTEAFF. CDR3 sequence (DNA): TGTGCCAGCAGTGATGTAAGGAACACTGAAGCTTTCTTT.

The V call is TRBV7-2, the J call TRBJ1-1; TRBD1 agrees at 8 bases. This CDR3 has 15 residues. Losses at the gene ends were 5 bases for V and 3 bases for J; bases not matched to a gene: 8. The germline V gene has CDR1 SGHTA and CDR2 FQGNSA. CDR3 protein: CASSASGGLDTEAFF. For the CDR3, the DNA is TGTGCCAGCAGCGCCTCAGGGGGCTTAGACACTGAAGCTTTCTTT.

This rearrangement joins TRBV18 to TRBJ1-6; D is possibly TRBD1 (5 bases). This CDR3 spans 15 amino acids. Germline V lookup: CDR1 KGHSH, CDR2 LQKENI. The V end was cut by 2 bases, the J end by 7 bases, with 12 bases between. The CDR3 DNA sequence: TGTGCCAGCTCACCAATGGCAGGGAGGAATTCACCCCTCCACTTT. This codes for CASSPMAGRNSPLHF.

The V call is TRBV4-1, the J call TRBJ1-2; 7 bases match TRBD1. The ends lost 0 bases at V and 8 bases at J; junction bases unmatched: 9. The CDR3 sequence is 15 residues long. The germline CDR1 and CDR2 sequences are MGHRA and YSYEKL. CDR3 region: CASSQERGLTRGYTF. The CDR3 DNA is TGCGCCAGCAGCCAAGAGAGGGGGCTGACTCGCGGCTACACCTTC.

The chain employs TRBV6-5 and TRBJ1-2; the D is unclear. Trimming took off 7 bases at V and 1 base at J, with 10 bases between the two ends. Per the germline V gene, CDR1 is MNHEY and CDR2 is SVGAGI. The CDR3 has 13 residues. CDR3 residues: CASTHGHNYGYTF. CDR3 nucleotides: TGTGCCAGCACCCACGGCCATAACTATGGCTACACCTTC.

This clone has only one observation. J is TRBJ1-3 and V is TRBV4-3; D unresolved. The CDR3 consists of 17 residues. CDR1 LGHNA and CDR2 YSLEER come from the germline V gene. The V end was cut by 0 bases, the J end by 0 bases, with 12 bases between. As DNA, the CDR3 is TGCGCCAGCAGCCAAGATACGGCAGCGTTCTCTGGAAACACCATATATTTT. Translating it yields CASSQDTAAFSGNTIYF.

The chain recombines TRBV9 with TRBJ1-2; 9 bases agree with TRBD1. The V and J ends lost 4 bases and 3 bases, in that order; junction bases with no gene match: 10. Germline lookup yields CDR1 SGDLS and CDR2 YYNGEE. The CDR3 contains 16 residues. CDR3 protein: CASSPQGASFHYGYTF. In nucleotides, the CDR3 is TGTGCCAGCAGCCCACAGGGGGCATCATTCCACTATGGCTACACCTTC.

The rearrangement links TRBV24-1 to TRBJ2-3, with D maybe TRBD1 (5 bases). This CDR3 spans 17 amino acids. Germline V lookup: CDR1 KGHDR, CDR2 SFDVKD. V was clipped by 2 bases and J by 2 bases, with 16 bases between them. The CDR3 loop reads CATSDSVTAISTDTQYF. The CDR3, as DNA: TGTGCCACCAGTGATTCGGTGACAGCTATCTCCACAGATACGCAGTATTTT.

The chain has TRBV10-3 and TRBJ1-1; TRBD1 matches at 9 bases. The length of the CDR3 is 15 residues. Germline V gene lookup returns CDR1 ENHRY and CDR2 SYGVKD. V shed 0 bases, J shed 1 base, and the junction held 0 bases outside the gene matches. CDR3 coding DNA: TGTGCCATCAGTGAGTCGGGACAGGGGAACACTGAAGCTTTCTTT. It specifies CAISESGQGNTEAFF.

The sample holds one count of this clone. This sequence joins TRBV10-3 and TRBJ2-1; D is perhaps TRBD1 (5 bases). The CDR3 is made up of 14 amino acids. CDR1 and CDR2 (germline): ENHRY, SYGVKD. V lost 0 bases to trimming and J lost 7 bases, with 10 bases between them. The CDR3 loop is CAISESQADNEQFF. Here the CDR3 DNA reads TGTGCCATCAGTGAGTCACAGGCGGATAATGAGCAGTTCTTC.

The CDR3 loop is CASSLTQGNYGYTF. CDR3 sequence (DNA): TGTGCCAGCAGTTTAACCCAGGGGAACTATGGCTACACCTTC. The V call is TRBV28, the J call TRBJ1-2; D may be TRBD1 (6 bases). The ends were cut back, 2 bases at V and 2 bases at J, with 9 bases in the middle. This CDR3 spans 14 amino acids. The germline gives CDR1 MDHEN, CDR2 SYDVKM.

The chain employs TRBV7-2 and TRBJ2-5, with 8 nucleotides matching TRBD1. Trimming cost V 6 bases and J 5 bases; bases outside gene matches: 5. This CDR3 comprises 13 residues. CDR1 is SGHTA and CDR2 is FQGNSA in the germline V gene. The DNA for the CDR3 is TGTGCCAGCAGAGCAGGGGGCGGGGAGACCCAGTACTTC. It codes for CASRAGGGETQYF.

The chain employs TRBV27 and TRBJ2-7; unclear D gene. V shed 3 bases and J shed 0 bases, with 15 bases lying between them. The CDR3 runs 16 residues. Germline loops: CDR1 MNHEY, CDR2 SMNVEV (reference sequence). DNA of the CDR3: TGTGCCAGCAGTTTCGGACGTCATGGGATCTCCTACGAGCAGTACTTC. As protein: CASSFGRHGISYEQYF.